The 18 T cell receptor beta chains listed next were all sequenced from one sample in a study of cytomegalovirus exposure and HLA in healthy donors (dated by TCRdb to about 2017). Receptors were amplified or captured by the immunoSEQ multiplex PCR assay. For the multiplex PCR, a mixture combining 60 forward primers for TCR Vbeta segments and 13 reverse primers for TCR Jbeta segments was used. As stored in TCRdb, this immuneACCESS dataset retains in-frame rearrangements with V and J assigned. A fraction of the clones does not appear; measured against another copy, unresolved V genes explain less than half of the discrepancy, and the remainder lacks a known reason. This sample lists about 150,000 clones; roughly 80% were detected once. The leading ten clones occupy about 1.3% of the sample. The sequencing sample was made of PBMCs. The receptors here all came from a man younger than 35 in good health and CMV-seronegative.

This clone was detected once. The chain is built from TRBV4-3 and TRBJ2-5, with D perhaps TRBD2 (5 bases). The V end lost 0 bases, the J end lost 4 bases, and 15 bases lay between the germline ends. CDR1 is LGHNA, CDR2 YSLEER, per germline. The length of the CDR3 is 16 residues. The CDR3 loop reads CASSQEARGISETQYF. DNA for the CDR3: TGCGCCAGCAGCCAAGAAGCTCGGGGAATTTCAGAGACCCAGTACTTC.

This clone was seen more than once but under ten times. This chain connects TRBV9 to TRBJ2-6; D gene unclear. Germline V CDR1 and CDR2: SGDLS, YYNGEE. This CDR3 contains 14 residues. The V end was cut by 4 bases, the J end by 0 bases, with 5 bases between. DNA for the CDR3: TGTGCCAGCAGCCCTTACTCTGGGGCCAACGTCCTGACTTTC. This sequence encodes CASSPYSGANVLTF.

The chain has TRBV7-7 and TRBJ2-7; D might be TRBD2 (5 bases). V lost 5 bases and J lost 5, with 13 bases in between. Germline V gene lookup returns CDR1 SSHAT and CDR2 FNYEAQ (reference sequence). The CDR3 covers 13 residues. This CDR3 reads CASSPQYGDEQYF. Written as DNA, the CDR3 is TGTGCCAGCAGCCCCCAGTACGGGGACGAGCAGTACTTC.

The chain employs TRBV6-1 and TRBJ2-1; TRBD1 agrees at 7 bases. Looked up from germline, CDR1 is MNHNS and CDR2 is SASEGT. J gave up 8 bases and V 6 bases, and 10 bases lay outside the gene matches. The CDR3 has 14 amino acids. The CDR3 reads CASRVLEGAYEQFF. In nucleotides, the CDR3 is TGTGCCAGCAGGGTACTTGAGGGGGCCTATGAGCAGTTCTTC.

The gene calls are TRBV6-5 and TRBJ2-1; D is ambiguous. The CDR3 runs 14 residues. V dropped 6 bases and J dropped 4 bases, with 13 bases sitting between them. Germline V CDR1 and CDR2: MNHEY, SVGAGI. This CDR3 is CASSLLIGYNEQFF. The CDR3 DNA reads TGTGCCAGCAGCCTACTGATCGGGTACAATGAGCAGTTCTTC.

DNA of the CDR3: TGTGCCAGCAGCCTTATAGCGGGAGGACCCACACCAGATACGCAGTATTTT. It yields the protein CASSLIAGGPTPDTQYF. This rearrangement joins TRBV7-2 to TRBJ2-3, with 10 bases that match TRBD2. The germline V gene has CDR1 SGHTA and CDR2 FQGNSA. There are 17 residues in the CDR3. V shed 5 bases, J shed 4 bases, and the junction held 12 bases outside the gene matches.

The chain has TRBV2 and TRBJ2-3; D is uncertain. CDR1 and CDR2 (germline): SNHLY, FYNNEI. The ends were cut back, 3 bases at V and 5 bases at J, with 6 bases in the middle. This CDR3 region has 12 residues. The CDR3 loop reads CASSDPGDTQYF. CDR3 DNA: TGTGCCAGCAGTGATCCGGGAGATACGCAGTATTTT.

The V gene is TRBV1, the J gene TRBJ2-1; TRBD1 was called by the table and not checked on the DNA. TRBV1 is shown as a pseudogene. The CDR3 contains 15 residues. The CDR3 reads CTSSPLEEGVDEQFF. In DNA, the CDR3 is TGCACCAGCAGCCCCCTAGAGGAAGGGGTCGATGAGCAGTTCTTC.

This clone was found a few times. The chain joins TRBV7-8 to TRBJ1-4; perhaps TRBD1 as D (5 bases). This CDR3 is 13 amino acids long. Trimming removed 10 bases from V and 8 bases from J, with 17 bases in between. Germline CDR1 reads SGHVS; CDR2 reads FQNEAQ. Here the CDR3 DNA reads TGTGCCACCACCCAACGCTCAGGGGAAAAACTGTTTTTT. Translation: CATTQRSGEKLFF. Combining the CDR3 with reference TRBV7-8 and TRBJ1-4 gives the whole variable domain GAGVSQSPRYKVAKRGQDVALRCDPISGHVSLFWYQQALGQGPEFLTYFQNEAQLDKSGLPSDRFFAERPEGSVSTLKIQRTQQEDSAVYLCATTQRSGEKLFFGSGTQLSVL.

This clone has only one observation. The V gene is TRBV18, the J gene TRBJ1-5; 9 positions agree with TRBD1. Per germline, CDR1 KGHSH and CDR2 LQKENI. The V gene end was trimmed by 2 bases and the J gene end by 5 bases; junction bases not matched to a gene: 7. This CDR3 has 16 residues. The CDR3 is CASSPNTGGGYQPQHF. The DNA for the CDR3 is TGTGCCAGCTCACCAAATACAGGGGGCGGGTATCAGCCCCAGCATTTT.

In the case of this clone: At one of its ends the junction is not consistent with the germline gene, which may arise from a read error. In nucleotides, the CDR3 is TGTTCCAGCAGCTTGTTTTGGGAGGGCAAAGATACGCAGTATTTT. It specifies CSSSLFWEGKDTQYF. The chain uses TRBV7-9 and TRBJ2-3, with 7 bases aligning to TRBD2. Germline V lookup: CDR1 SEHNR, CDR2 FQNEAQ (reference sequence). This CDR3 has 15 amino acids.

This clone was counted between two and nine times. The chain joins TRBV6-4 to TRBJ2-7, with 7 bases lining up with TRBD2. The germline gives CDR1 MRHNA, CDR2 SNTAGT. Losses at the gene ends were 4 bases for V and 2 bases for J; bases not matched to a gene: 8. The CDR3 sequence is 15 residues long. CDR3 coding DNA: TGTGCCAGCAGTGGGCGGGAGAGGCCGCCCTACGAGCAGTACTTC. It yields the protein CASSGRERPPYEQYF.

This clone was observed a handful of times. The chain carries TRBV6-4 and TRBJ2-1, with 13 bases lining up with TRBD2. The V segment lost 2 bases and the J segment 5 bases; nucleotides outside the gene matches: 0. The CDR3 is 15 residues long. Germline V lookup: CDR1 MRHNA, CDR2 SNTAGT. CDR3 in DNA: TGTGCCAGCAGTGACGGGACTAGCGGGGACAATGAGCAGTTCTTC. This translates into CASSDGTSGDNEQFF.

The V and J genes are TRBV29-1 and TRBJ1-1, with 9 bases matching TRBD1. Losses at the gene ends were 5 bases for V and 6 bases for J; bases not matched to a gene: 13. CDR1 and CDR2 from the germline V gene are SQVTM and ANQGSEA. This CDR3 region has 15 residues. In DNA, the CDR3 is TGCAGCGTTCCCTCGCGGGACAGGGACGGGGCTGAAGCTTTCTTT. Protein: CSVPSRDRDGAEAFF.

The V call is TRBV7-2, the J call TRBJ2-5, with TRBD2 identical over 9 bases. The CDR3 is 15 amino acids. The ends lost 5 bases at V and 3 bases at J; junction bases unmatched: 7. The germline V gene has CDR1 SGHTA and CDR2 FQGNSA. The CDR3 here is CASSPTSGPEETQYF. The CDR3 nucleotides are TGTGCCAGCAGCCCGACTAGCGGCCCAGAAGAGACCCAGTACTTC.

V gene TRBV7-9 combines with J gene TRBJ1-1; 8 bases are shared with TRBD1. Germline V gives CDR1 SEHNR, CDR2 FQNEAQ (reference sequence). The CDR3 is made up of 16 amino acids. J lost 1 base, V lost 3 bases, and 7 bases had no gene match. CDR3 amino acids: CASSLWDRKGNTEAFF. The DNA of the CDR3 is TGTGCCAGCAGCTTGTGGGACAGGAAAGGGAACACTGAAGCTTTCTTT.

The J gene is TRBJ1-4, the V gene TRBV19; D unresolved. With 3 bases removed from V and 8 bases from J, the gap between germline ends came to 16 bases. The CDR3 is 15 residues long. Germline CDR1 LNHDA, CDR2 SQIVND (reference sequence). CDR3 sequence: CASSIPNSQREKLFF. Written as DNA, the CDR3 is TGTGCCAGTAGTATCCCGAACTCCCAGCGAGAAAAACTGTTTTTT.

CDR3 residues: CASRYSGGEVDTQYF. The CDR3 region has the DNA TGTGCCAGCAGATATAGCGGGGGAGAGGTAGATACGCAGTATTTT. This rearrangement joins TRBV7-2 to TRBJ2-3; TRBD2 agrees at 9 bases. The CDR3 loop spans 15 amino acids. Germline assignment: CDR1 SGHTA and CDR2 FQGNSA. Germline trimming cut 6 bases from V and 5 bases from J; bases unmatched to any gene: 9. The full variable domain, rest sourced from reference TRBV7-2 and TRBJ2-3, is GAGVSQSPSNKVTEKGKDVELRCDPISGHTALYWYRQSLGQGLEFLIYFQGNSAPDKSGLPSDRFSAERTGGSVSTLTIQRTQQEDSAVYLCASRYSGGEVDTQYFGPGTRLTVL.